The 28 T cell receptor beta chains given below trace back to one sample, sequenced in a study of long-term antiretroviral therapy in people with HIV. The assay, immunoSEQ v3.0, was run at survey level. Data came from immunoSEQ multiplex PCR; TCRdb stores just in-frame clones and leaves some out. This sample carries more than 15,000 clones, approximately 78% of them seen once, and the ten largest clones take roughly 7.5%. The material was unsorted PBMCs, obtained at the start of antiretroviral therapy, before treatment. These receptors were obtained from a woman aged 40 to 55 with HIV.

This clone was detected only a few times. The chain recombines TRBV7-2 with TRBJ1-2; tentatively, D is TRBD1 (5 bases). V dropped 5 bases and J dropped 8 bases, with 18 bases sitting between them. CDR1 and CDR2 from the germline V gene are SGHTA and FQGNSA. This CDR3 region has 14 residues. The CDR3 region has the DNA TGTGCCAGCAGCCCTCGGGCCACCTGGGGCGGCTACACCTTC. This encodes CASSPRATWGGYTF.

This clone showed up just once. The chain links TRBV4-3 to TRBJ2-3; no reliable D call. The V and J ends lost 2 bases and 4 bases respectively, with 7 bases between them. The CDR3 sequence is 13 residues long. The germline CDR1 and CDR2 sequences are LGHNA and YSLEER. The CDR3 region is CASSQRLSDTQYF. The CDR3 coding sequence is TGCGCCAGCAGCCAAAGGCTGTCAGATACGCAGTATTTT.

The chain is built from TRBV9 and TRBJ1-2; tentatively, D is TRBD1 (5 bases). CDR3 length: 16 amino acids. Trimming cost V 3 bases and J 5 bases, with 20 bases left between them. Germline-derived CDR1 and CDR2 are SGDLS and YYNGEE. The CDR3 sequence: CASSARVGARAYGYTF. CDR3 sequence (DNA): TGTGCCAGCAGCGCCCGCGTTGGGGCCAGGGCGTATGGCTACACCTTC.

The rearrangement uses TRBV7-2 and TRBJ2-2; 7 bases align to TRBD1. The CDR3 has 14 residues. Germline CDR1 reads SGHTA; CDR2 reads FQGNSA. J gave up 7 bases and V 1 base, and 3 bases lay outside the gene matches. This CDR3 is CASSLEGASGELFF. Written as DNA, the CDR3 is TGTGCCAGCAGCTTAGAGGGGGCGAGCGGGGAGCTGTTTTTT.

The J gene is TRBJ1-6, the V gene TRBV30, with TRBD1 as a possible D gene (5 bases). This CDR3 comprises 19 residues. Trimming removed 3 bases from V and 10 bases from J, with 31 bases in between. In germline, CDR1 is GTSNPN, CDR2 SVGIG (reference sequence). CDR3 residues: CAWSWGRHQPQAQGSPLHF. CDR3 in DNA: TGTGCCTGGAGCTGGGGACGGCATCAACCCCAAGCGCAGGGATCACCCCTCCACTTT.

The J gene is TRBJ2-2, the V gene TRBV6-6; D is possibly TRBD1 (5 bases). CDR1 is MNHNY, CDR2 SVGAGI, per germline (reference sequence). The germline V and J ends were trimmed by 2 bases and 6 bases, with 10 bases remaining between them. The CDR3 is 14 amino acids. The CDR3 coding sequence is TGTGCCAGCAGTTACCGCAGGGAAGCCGGGGAGCTGTTTTTT. This sequence encodes CASSYRREAGELFF.

The chain is built from TRBV5-1 and TRBJ2-7, with TRBD1 matching over 9 bases. After removal of 2 bases from V and 4 bases from J, the junction contained 7 bases not matched to a gene. CDR1 is SGHRS and CDR2 is YFSETQ in the germline V gene. The length of the CDR3 is 15 residues. In nucleotides, the CDR3 is TGCGCCAGCAGCTTAAGGACAGGGGAGGTGTACGAGCAGTACTTC. Its translation: CASSLRTGEVYEQYF.

This chain uses TRBV4-2 with TRBJ2-3, with D perhaps matching TRBD1 (5 bases). V lost 0 bases, J lost 4 bases, and 11 bases lay in between. Germline V gene sequence: CDR1 LGHNA, CDR2 YNFKEQ. The CDR3 sequence is 15 residues long. The CDR3 spells CASSQDTRAPDTQYF. The CDR3 DNA is TGTGCCAGCAGCCAAGATACCAGGGCTCCAGATACGCAGTATTTT.

The rearrangement links TRBV7-9 to TRBJ2-5, with D perhaps matching TRBD2 (6 bases). The length of the CDR3 is 14 residues. Germline CDR1 reads SEHNR; CDR2 reads FQNEAQ (reference sequence). The V end lost 4 bases, the J end lost 1 base, and 10 bases lay between the germline ends. CDR3 protein: CASSSPGVQETQYF. CDR3 bases: TGTGCCAGCAGCTCCCCGGGAGTCCAAGAGACCCAGTACTTC.

The rearrangement links TRBV28 to TRBJ2-7; 8 nucleotides align to TRBD2. The trim removed 6 bases at V and 3 bases at J, leaving 7 bases unmatched. The CDR3 runs to 14 residues. The germline gives CDR1 MDHEN, CDR2 SYDVKM. The CDR3 bases are TGTGCCAGCAGCTACAGCGGGGGAAGCTACGAGCAGTACTTC. Amino acids: CASSYSGGSYEQYF.

The chain carries TRBV5-6 and TRBJ2-1; D remains unclear. V shed 6 bases and J shed 8 bases, with 15 bases lying between them. Germline assignment: CDR1 SGHDT and CDR2 YYEEEE. CDR3 length: 13 amino acids. CDR3 bases: TGTGCCAGCACCCAGGTTGGCCACCATGAGCAGTTCTTC. Its protein is CASTQVGHHEQFF.

The chain carries TRBV9 and TRBJ2-6, with D uncertain. Per the germline V gene, CDR1 is SGDLS and CDR2 is YYNGEE. This CDR3 spans 13 amino acids. V gave up 5 bases and J gave up 3 bases, with 6 bases separating them. The CDR3 sequence: CASSLFGANVLTF. CDR3 DNA: TGTGCCAGCAGTTTATTTGGGGCCAACGTCCTGACTTTC.

This clone was observed a few times. This chain joins TRBV7-9 and TRBJ1-4, with a weak D call TRBD1 (6 bases). Germline values: CDR1 SEHNR, CDR2 FQNEAQ (reference sequence). V lost 3 bases, J lost 4 bases, and 12 bases lay in between. This CDR3 contains 15 residues. The CDR3 is CASSLGGQINEKLFF. The CDR3 DNA sequence: TGTGCCAGCAGCTTGGGAGGACAGATTAATGAAAAACTGTTTTTT.

V and J are TRBV27 and TRBJ2-1; no definite D call. Germline CDR1 reads MNHEY; CDR2 reads SMNVEV (reference sequence). Trimming took off 5 bases at V and 6 bases at J, with 5 bases between the two ends. The CDR3 is 11 residues long. Here the CDR3 DNA reads TGTGCCAGCAGTCTAAGCAATGAGCAGTTCTTC. It translates to CASSLSNEQFF.

The chain is built from TRBV19 and TRBJ1-1; D gene ambiguous. The V gene's germline CDR1 is LNHDA and CDR2 SQIVND (reference sequence). The CDR3 totals 15 residues. V was clipped by 4 bases and J by 5 bases, with 17 bases between them. In DNA form, the CDR3 reads TGTGCCAGTAGTACGACGGGGAAGGTTAGGACTGAAGCTTTCTTT. This sequence encodes CASSTTGKVRTEAFF.

The chain couples TRBV5-1 to TRBJ1-6; no firm D call. Germline CDR1 reads SGHRS; CDR2 reads YFSETQ. V dropped 7 bases and J dropped 0 bases, with 11 bases sitting between them. CDR3 size: 15 residues. The CDR3 protein is CASAGQNSYNSPLHF. The DNA for the CDR3 is TGCGCCAGCGCCGGTCAGAACTCCTATAATTCACCCCTCCACTTT.

This sequence joins TRBV30 and TRBJ1-2; 7 bases match TRBD1. J gave up 6 bases and V 2 bases, and 12 bases lay outside the gene matches. The CDR3 sequence is 15 residues long. The germline V gene encodes CDR1 GTSNPN and CDR2 SVGIG (reference sequence). The CDR3 nucleotides are TGTGCCTGGAGTACGCACTACAGGGGTATCCATGGCTACACCTTC. This translates into CAWSTHYRGIHGYTF.

This clone was picked up a small number of times. This chain links TRBV5-1 with TRBJ1-4; D is perhaps TRBD1 (5 bases). The CDR3 is made up of 14 amino acids. Between the trimmed V and J ends, which lost 0 bases and 5 bases, there was a span of 8 bases. Germline CDR1 is SGHRS and CDR2 is YFSETQ. CDR3 bases: TGCGCCAGCAGCTTGGGACAGATGAATGAAAAACTGTTTTTT. This codes for CASSLGQMNEKLFF. Drawing the rest from reference TRBV5-1 and TRBJ1-4, the complete variable domain is KAGVTQTPRYLIKTRGQQVTLSCSPISGHRSVSWYQQTPGQGLQFLFEYFSETQRNKGNFPGRFSGRQFSNSRSEMNVSTLELGDSALYLCASSLGQMNEKLFFGSGTQLSVL.

The chain carries TRBV2 and TRBJ1-6, with no clear D. Germline CDR1 SNHLY, CDR2 FYNNEI. V was clipped by 4 bases and J by 5 bases, with 3 bases between them. CDR3 size: 12 residues. The CDR3 sequence is CASSGNNSPLHF. As DNA, the CDR3 is TGTGCCAGCAGTGGGAATAATTCACCCCTCCACTTT.

This chain joins TRBV19 and TRBJ1-3; TRBD1 is a possible D gene (5 bases). V lost 4 bases, J lost 0 bases, and 16 bases lay in between. The CDR3 length is 17 residues. CDR1 and CDR2 from the germline V gene are LNHDA and SQIVND (reference sequence). The CDR3 region is CASSTSRDASSGNTIYF. The CDR3 bases are TGTGCCAGTAGTACATCGAGGGACGCCAGCTCTGGAAACACCATATATTTT.

The chain combines TRBV27 with TRBJ1-1; weak D call: TRBD1 (6 bases). Germline assignment: CDR1 MNHEY and CDR2 SMNVEV (reference sequence). V gave up 4 bases and J gave up 6 bases, with 18 bases separating them. The CDR3 extends over 15 amino acids. CDR3 sequence: CASSSQQGPWAEAFF. CDR3 bases: TGTGCCAGCAGTTCTCAACAGGGCCCTTGGGCTGAAGCTTTCTTT.

This chain connects TRBV10-3 to TRBJ1-2; the D is unclear. The V gene's germline CDR1 is ENHRY and CDR2 SYGVKD. V shed 7 bases and J shed 7 bases, with 16 bases lying between them. This CDR3 contains 13 residues. DNA of the CDR3: TGTGCCATCAAGAGAGACGGCGCGGGTGGCTACACCTTC. Protein product: CAIKRDGAGGYTF.

The CDR3, as DNA: TGTGCCAGCAGCTTAGTTTGGGCGTCATCTGGGGCCAACGTCCTGACTTTC. This gives the protein CASSLVWASSGANVLTF. The genes are TRBV11-3 and TRBJ2-6; D not resolved. Trimming removed 1 base from V and 1 base from J, with 11 bases in between. CDR1 is SGHNT and CDR2 is YENEEA in the germline V gene. The CDR3 has 17 residues.

This sequence joins TRBV5-5 and TRBJ1-6, with 7 bases lining up with TRBD1. With 0 bases clipped from V and 7 bases from J, the junction kept 4 bases outside the gene matches. Germline CDR1 and CDR2: SGHKS and YYEKEE (reference sequence). The length of the CDR3 is 15 residues. CDR3 sequence (DNA): TGTGCCAGCAGCTTGGCCGTCAGGGGGAATTCACCCCTCCACTTT. As protein: CASSLAVRGNSPLHF.

This chain uses TRBV5-5 with TRBJ2-4, with D possibly matching TRBD1 (5 bases). The length of the CDR3 is 15 residues. V was cut by 1 base and J by 3 bases, with 11 bases left in between. Per germline, CDR1 SGHKS and CDR2 YYEKEE (reference sequence). CDR3 in amino acids: CASSLNLGVKNIQYF. CDR3 in DNA: TGTGCCAGCAGCTTGAATTTAGGGGTCAAAAACATTCAGTACTTC.

This clone is medium-sized (0.01 to 0.1%) in the sample. Different DNA sequences within this sample yield the same CDR3. The chain recombines TRBV30 with TRBJ1-2; D gene uncertain. CDR3 size: 12 residues. Trimming removed 4 bases from V and 0 bases from J, with 6 bases in between. The V gene's germline CDR1 is GTSNPN and CDR2 SVGIG (reference sequence). The CDR3 loop is CAWTGTNYGYTF. CDR3 in DNA: TGTGCCTGGACTGGGACTAACTATGGCTACACCTTC.

As DNA, the CDR3 is TGTGCCAGCAGTGAGGGGAGCAATCAGCCCCAGCATTTT. This gives the protein CASSEGSNQPQHF. The chain links TRBV6-4 to TRBJ1-5, with D hard to call. V shed 3 bases and J shed 1 base, with 4 bases lying between them. Germline CDR1 reads MRHNA; CDR2 reads SNTAGT. The CDR3 length is 13 residues.

This rearrangement joins TRBV21-1 to TRBJ2-2; the tabulated D call, TRBD1, remains unverified against the DNA. TRBV21-1 is noted as a pseudogene. The CDR3 covers 16 residues. This chain's CDR3 is CASSKGDNANTGELFF. The CDR3 DNA is TGTGCCAGCAGCAAAGGGGACAACGCGAACACCGGGGAGCTGTTTTTT.